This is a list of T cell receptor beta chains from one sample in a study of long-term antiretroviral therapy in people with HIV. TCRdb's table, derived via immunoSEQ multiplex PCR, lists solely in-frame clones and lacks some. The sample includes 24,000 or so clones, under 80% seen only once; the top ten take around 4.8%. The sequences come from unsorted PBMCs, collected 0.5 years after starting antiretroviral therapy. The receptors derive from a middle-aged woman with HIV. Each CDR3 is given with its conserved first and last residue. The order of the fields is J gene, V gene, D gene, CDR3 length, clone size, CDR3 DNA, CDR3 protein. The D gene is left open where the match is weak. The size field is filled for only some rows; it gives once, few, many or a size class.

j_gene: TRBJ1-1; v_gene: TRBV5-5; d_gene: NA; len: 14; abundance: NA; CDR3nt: TGTGCCAGCAGCTTCGGACAAAAAGGCACTGAAGCTTTCTTT; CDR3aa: CASSFGQKGTEAFF
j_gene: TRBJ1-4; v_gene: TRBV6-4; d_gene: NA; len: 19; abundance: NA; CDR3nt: TGTGCCAGCAGTGACTCGAGGTTTTCAAGAAAGACCACTAATGAAAAACTGTTTTTT; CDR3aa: CASSDSRFSRKTTNEKLFF
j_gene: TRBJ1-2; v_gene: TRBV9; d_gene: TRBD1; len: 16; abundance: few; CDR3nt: TGTGCCAGCAGCTTCGGGACAGGGGGCGGGAACTATGGCTACACCTTC; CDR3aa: CASSFGTGGGNYGYTF
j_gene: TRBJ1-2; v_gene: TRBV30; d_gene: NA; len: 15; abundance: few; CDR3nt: TGTGCCTGGAGTGGATGGACAGAACCCTTCTATGGCTACACCTTC; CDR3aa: CAWSGWTEPFYGYTF
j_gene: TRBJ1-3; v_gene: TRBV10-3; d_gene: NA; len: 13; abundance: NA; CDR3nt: TGTGCCATCACCCCTGACTCTGGAAACACCATATATTTT; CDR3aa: CAITPDSGNTIYF
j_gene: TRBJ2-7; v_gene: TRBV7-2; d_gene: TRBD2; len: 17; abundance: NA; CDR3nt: TGTGCCAGCAGCTTAAGGGCCCCGGCTAGCGGTTCCTACGAGCAGTACTTC; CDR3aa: CASSLRAPASGSYEQYF
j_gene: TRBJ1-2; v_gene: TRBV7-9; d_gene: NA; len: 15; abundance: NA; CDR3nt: TGTGCCAGCAGCTTAGACAGGGTAGTGAACTATGGCTACACCTTC; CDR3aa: CASSLDRVVNYGYTF
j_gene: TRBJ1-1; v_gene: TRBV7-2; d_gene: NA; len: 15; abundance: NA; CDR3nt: TGTGCCAGCAGCTTTAGCATTATCCCTGACGGACAAGCTTTCTTT; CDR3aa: CASSFSIIPDGQAFF
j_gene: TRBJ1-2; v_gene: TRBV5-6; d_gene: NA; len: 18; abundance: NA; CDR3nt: TGTGCCAGCAGCTCCATTTTCCCCAACAGTCCTATGGGGTATGGCTACACCTTC; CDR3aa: CASSSIFPNSPMGYGYTF
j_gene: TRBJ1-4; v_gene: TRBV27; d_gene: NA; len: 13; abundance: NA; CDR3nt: TGTGCCAGGGGTTTTGGGGTAGGTGAAAAACTGTTTTTT; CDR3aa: CARGFGVGEKLFF
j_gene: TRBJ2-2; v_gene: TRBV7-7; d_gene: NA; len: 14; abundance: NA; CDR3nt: TGTGCCAGCAGCTCCGGACTTATTACCGGGGAGCTGTTTTTT; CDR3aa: CASSSGLITGELFF
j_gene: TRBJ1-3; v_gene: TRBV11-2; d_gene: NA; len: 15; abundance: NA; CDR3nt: TGTGCCAGCAGCTCGTCGTGGAGGGCTGGAAACACCATATATTTT; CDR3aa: CASSSSWRAGNTIYF
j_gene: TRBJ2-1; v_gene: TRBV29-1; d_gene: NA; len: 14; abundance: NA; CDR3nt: TGCAGCGTCGCAAGGGGGGGACCCTACAATGAGCAGTTCTTC; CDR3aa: CSVARGGPYNEQFF
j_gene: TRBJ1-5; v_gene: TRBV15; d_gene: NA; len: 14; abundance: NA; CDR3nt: TGTGCCACCAGCAGCAGGGGAAACAATCAGCCCCAGCATTTT; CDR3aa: CATSSRGNNQPQHF
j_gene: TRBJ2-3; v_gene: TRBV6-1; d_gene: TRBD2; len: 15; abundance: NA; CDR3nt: TGTGCCAGCAGTGGCCTCCAGCGGGGGGGGGATACGCAGTATTTT; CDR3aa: CASSGLQRGGDTQYF
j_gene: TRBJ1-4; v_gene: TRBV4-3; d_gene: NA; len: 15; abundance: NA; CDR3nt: TGCGCCAGCAGCCGAGAGGGAAGCAAGAGGGAAAAACTGTTTTTT; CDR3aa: CASSREGSKREKLFF
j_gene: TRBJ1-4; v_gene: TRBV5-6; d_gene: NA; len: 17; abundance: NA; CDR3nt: TGTGCCAGCAGCTTTAGGCAGGGCCTTTCCGTTAATGAAAAACTGTTTTTT; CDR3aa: CASSFRQGLSVNEKLFF